The T cell receptor beta chain under discussion was sequenced for a study of blood T cell repertoires in COVID-19 (dated by TCRdb to 2020 to 2022). Regarding the complete study: Samples from collaborators originated in the United States, Italy and Spain and spanned both the acute and convalescent phases of COVID-19. A freely available public database, intended as a resource for researchers studying the immune response to SARS-CoV-2, is where the repertoires were released. The material from the prospective study consisted of cDNA or gDNA derived from T cells, B-cell-depleted T cells, or PBMCs. The sample metadata nearly always contained a de-identified subject ID, COVID-19 status, age in years and sex. Where available, HLA class I and class II types were taken from metadata supplied by the sample provider and were not determined by assay-based typing. The samples were drawn from the first 160 participants of the ongoing ImmuneRACE study and from over 950 subjects provided by 6 global collaborators. The dataset comprised deeply sampled blood TCRbeta repertoires from subjects exposed to, actively infected with, or recovered from COVID-19. What the work shows at the level of the full study, not this receptor alone: The quantity of clinical and demographic metadata differed by source and by participant and was supplied without curation.

This clone was counted between two and nine times. It has no known antigen specificity. Per-base qualities were not stored, and no clone one base away is much larger. TCRbeta CDR3 regions were amplified from genomic DNA using the immunoSEQ Assay, a bias-controlled multiplex PCR. The paper's processing steps were these. Within the assay, amplification of reference gene primers was used to estimate how many nucleated cells each sample contained. To quantify the absolute abundance of each unique TCRbeta CDR3 rearrangement, sequence reads were collapsed and filtered. For each sample, productive Simpson clonality was calculated by taking the square root of Simpson's diversity index across productive rearrangements. Here the immuneACCESS table is served through TCRdb, limited to in-frame sequences with V and J called. Missing clones are a known gap in these copies; in checked studies unresolved V genes cover under half, and the rest lacks a known reason. The V and J calls and clone size come from that table; D and trimming were worked out from the DNA. For this sample the table gives approximately 240,000 clones, of which roughly 88% were detected only once. Of the sample, approximately 2.2% falls within the top ten clones.

Another Seattle source contributed samples from volunteer blood donors who had recovered from COVID-19. Collaborating institutions collected whole blood in K2EDTA tubes following their own protocols. For TCRbeta analysis, collaborators shipped samples in one of three forms: frozen whole blood, isolated PBMCs, or DNA extracted from either of those sample types. The origin of this receptor is a woman in her forties who had recovered from COVID-19. The source material was peripheral blood.

The encoded CDR3 is CASSLDPSGTYEQYF. DNA sequence: TGTGCCAGCAGCTTAGATCCTAGCGGCACCTACGAGCAGTACTTC. The chain employs TRBV11-3 and TRBJ2-7; 7 bases in the middle match TRBD2. Based on the germline V gene, the CDR1 and CDR2 sequences are SGHNT and YENEEA. From V the trimming removes 0 bases and from J it removes 2 bases, while the gene matches leave 4 bases of the junction unaccounted for. The CDR3 sequence holds 15 residues, the cysteine and phenylalanine included. The entry retains the CDR3 DNA only, 45 bases that are in frame from base 1.